Below, 30 T cell receptor beta chains from the same sample are listed, as sequenced in a study of blood T cell repertoires in COVID-19. Clones were sequenced by immunoSEQ multiplex PCR, and TCRdb holds only the in-frame ones, with some missing. The top ten hold roughly 1.2% of the sample, which has a few hundred thousand clones, approximately 90% seen once. Sequencing was done on a sample of PBMCs or T cells enriched from blood (not recorded which). The receptor set was obtained from a woman under 30 who had recovered from COVID-19.

The CDR3 spells CAWSVGTSGSNEQFF. The CDR3 DNA follows: TGTGCCTGGAGTGTAGGTACTAGCGGGAGCAATGAGCAGTTCTTC. This chain links TRBV30 with TRBJ2-1; 11 bases line up with TRBD2. Trimming removed 0 bases from V and 6 bases from J; junction bases left unmatched: 4. The length of the CDR3 is 15 residues. Per germline, CDR1 GTSNPN and CDR2 SVGIG (reference sequence). The whole variable domain, filled in from reference TRBV30 and TRBJ2-1, reads SQTIHQWPATLVQPVGSPLSLECTVEGTSNPNLYWYRQAAGRGLQLLFYSVGIGQISSEVPQNLSASRPQDRQFILSSKKLLLSDSGFYLCAWSVGTSGSNEQFFGPGTRLTVL.

V usage is TRBV28 and J usage is TRBJ2-5; 9 bases line up with TRBD2. In germline, CDR1 is MDHEN, CDR2 SYDVKM. V lost 3 bases to trimming and J lost 1 base; unmatched junction nucleotides: 9. The CDR3 spans 17 residues. CDR3 coding DNA: TGTGCCAGCAGTTTTTCGGTTTCTAGCGGGGTCCAAGAGACCCAGTACTTC. Amino acids: CASSFSVSSGVQETQYF. The full variable domain, in which reference TRBV28 and TRBJ2-5 provide the parts outside the CDR3, is DVKVTQSSRYLVKRTGEKVFLECVQDMDHENMFWYRQDPGLGLRLIYFSYDVKMKEKGDIPEGYSVSREKKERFSLILESASTNQTSMYLCASSFSVSSGVQETQYFGPGTRLLVL.

Only one count was recorded for this clone. J is TRBJ1-6 and V is TRBV6-6, with 7 bases matching TRBD1. Germline V gene lookup returns CDR1 MNHNY and CDR2 SVGAGI (reference sequence). This CDR3 spans 18 amino acids. V dropped 5 bases and J dropped 9; count of bases not matched to a gene: 19. CDR3 amino acids: CASSPLDRSTALSSPLHF. For the CDR3, the DNA is TGTGCCAGCAGTCCCTTGGACAGGAGTACAGCTTTGAGTTCACCCCTCCACTTT.

In DNA form, the CDR3 reads TGCGCCAGCAGCCAGGAGGGACAGGGAGTTGTGAACGAGCAGTACTTC. Protein sequence: CASSQEGQGVVNEQYF. The V call is TRBV4-1, the J call TRBJ2-7; 9 bases match TRBD1. Germline V CDR1 and CDR2: MGHRA, YSYEKL. The CDR3 length is 16 residues. Germline trimming cut 3 bases from V and 5 bases from J; bases unmatched to any gene: 11.

This sequence joins TRBV5-1 and TRBJ1-3; 7 bases line up with TRBD1. Germline V CDR1 and CDR2: SGHRS, YFSETQ. The CDR3 totals 17 residues. V lost 3 bases to trimming and J lost 1 base; unmatched junction nucleotides: 10. The CDR3 here is CASSSRTGGFSGNTIYF. The CDR3 DNA is TGCGCCAGCAGCTCCCGGACAGGAGGGTTTTCTGGAAACACCATATATTTT.

The chain joins TRBV19 to TRBJ2-3, with D perhaps TRBD2 (5 bases). This CDR3 has 14 amino acids. V lost 3 bases, J lost 0 bases, and 7 bases lay in between. Germline V gives CDR1 LNHDA, CDR2 SQIVND (reference sequence). The CDR3 bases are TGTGCCAGTAGTATCGGACTGAGCACAGATACGCAGTATTTT. Translating it yields CASSIGLSTDTQYF.

The chain joins TRBV23-1 to TRBJ1-4; 7 bases match TRBD1. TRBV23-1 is noted as an ORF with a role that remains uncertain. Trimming cost V 4 bases and J 4 bases; bases outside gene matches: 3. The CDR3 is 14 amino acids. The CDR3 spells CASSRDRVNEKLFF. The CDR3 nucleotides read TGCGCCAGCAGTCGTGACAGGGTTAATGAAAAACTGTTTTTT.

This clone occurred once. The J gene is TRBJ1-2, the V gene TRBV7-9; TRBD1 agrees at 9 bases. J gave up 4 bases and V 7 bases, and 7 bases lay outside the gene matches. Per germline, CDR1 SEHNR and CDR2 FQNEAQ (reference sequence). This CDR3 spans 14 amino acids. The DNA for the CDR3 is TGTGCCAGCACCAGGGGGACAGGGACCTATGGCTACACCTTC. It codes for CASTRGTGTYGYTF.

V gene TRBV6-5 combines with J gene TRBJ1-4; 7 bases are a match to TRBD1. The CDR3 has 15 amino acids. Germline CDR1 is MNHEY and CDR2 is SVGAGI. V lost 8 bases, J lost 3 bases, and 9 bases stayed unmatched. DNA for the CDR3: TGTGCCAGCGGCAGGGGGGATTCAGCTAATGAAAAACTGTTTTTT. Encoded protein: CASGRGDSANEKLFF.

J is TRBJ1-4 and V is TRBV6-6, with 7 nucleotides matching TRBD1. The V gene end was trimmed by 0 bases and the J gene end by 5 bases; junction bases not matched to a gene: 6. The CDR3 sequence is 16 residues long. Germline CDR1 is MNHNY and CDR2 is SVGAGI (reference sequence). The CDR3 DNA reads as TGTGCCAGCAGTTACTCCAGGGGGGAACTGAATGAAAAACTGTTTTTT. This gives the protein CASSYSRGELNEKLFF.

V and J are TRBV27 and TRBJ2-5, with no clear D. V lost 0 bases and J lost 4, with 9 bases in between. Germline V gene lookup returns CDR1 MNHEY and CDR2 SMNVEV (reference sequence). The CDR3 covers 14 residues. The CDR3: CASSLSPYGETQYF. The CDR3 nucleotides are TGTGCCAGCAGTTTATCCCCCTACGGAGAGACCCAGTACTTC.

This chain connects TRBV11-2 to TRBJ2-2; tentative D call: TRBD1 (6 bases). Germline V lookup: CDR1 SGHAT, CDR2 FQNNGV. V gave up 5 bases and J gave up 1 base, with 8 bases separating them. This CDR3 is built from 14 residues. CDR3 in DNA: TGTGCCAGCAGCCCGACAGGGAACACCGGGGAGCTGTTTTTT. Encoded protein: CASSPTGNTGELFF.

The chain employs TRBV19 and TRBJ1-3; TRBD1 aligns across 7 bases. CDR1 is LNHDA, CDR2 SQIVND, per germline (reference sequence). The V and J ends lost 6 bases and 4 bases, in that order; junction bases with no gene match: 9. There are 15 residues in the CDR3. The CDR3 reads CASSPMTGKGNTIYF. The CDR3 DNA reads TGTGCCAGTAGCCCTATGACAGGGAAAGGAAACACCATATATTTT.

The chain recombines TRBV9 with TRBJ2-1; a weak D match, TRBD2 (5 bases). Germline values: CDR1 SGDLS, CDR2 YYNGEE. The ends were cut back, 4 bases at V and 5 bases at J, with 10 bases in the middle. The CDR3 is 13 amino acids. The DNA of the CDR3 is TGTGCCAGCAGCCCCCCCGGGGACAATGAGCAGTTCTTC. Its translation: CASSPPGDNEQFF.

The rearrangement uses TRBV14 and TRBJ2-6; D is ambiguous. The germline V gene has CDR1 SGHDN and CDR2 FVKESK. Trimming took 6 bases from V and 0 from J, leaving 3 bases between them. The length of the CDR3 is 13 residues. The CDR3 loop reads CASRASGANVLTF. The CDR3 region has the DNA TGTGCCAGCAGGGCCTCTGGGGCCAACGTCCTGACTTTC.

The gene calls are TRBV27 and TRBJ1-6; D uncertain. Germline values: CDR1 MNHEY, CDR2 SMNVEV (reference sequence). The CDR3 is 16 amino acids. The V gene lost 0 bases and the J gene lost 8 bases, with 14 bases spanning the gap. CDR3 DNA sequence: TGTGCCAGCAGTTTATCGCGTTGGGTGAGGGATTCACCCCTCCACTTT. Translation: CASSLSRWVRDSPLHF.

This sequence joins TRBV28 and TRBJ1-2, with D tentatively TRBD1 (5 bases). Trimming cost V 9 bases and J 4 bases, with 21 bases left between them. The germline gives CDR1 MDHEN, CDR2 SYDVKM. This CDR3 is 15 amino acids long. The CDR3 here is CASYSGTPVFYGYTF. The CDR3 region has the DNA TGTGCCAGTTATTCCGGGACTCCCGTCTTCTATGGCTACACCTTC.

This chain links TRBV28 with TRBJ1-2, with 7 positions matching TRBD1. Trimming cost V 4 bases and J 0 bases; bases outside gene matches: 8. The CDR3 is 16 residues long. Germline assignment: CDR1 MDHEN and CDR2 SYDVKM. The CDR3 nucleotides read TGTGCCAGCAGTTCCCGGGACAGCTTACCTAACTATGGCTACACCTTC. This sequence encodes CASSSRDSLPNYGYTF.

The J gene is TRBJ1-1, the V gene TRBV5-1; D may be TRBD1 (6 bases). V was clipped by 2 bases and J by 0 bases, with 14 bases between them. CDR3 length: 16 residues. The V gene's germline CDR1 is SGHRS and CDR2 YFSETQ. CDR3 residues: CASSFQGSLMNTEAFF. CDR3 nucleotides: TGCGCCAGCAGCTTTCAGGGGTCCTTAATGAACACTGAAGCTTTCTTT.

The chain combines TRBV7-9 with TRBJ1-3; D remains unclear. V gave up 1 base and J gave up 4 bases, with 11 bases separating them. Germline CDR1 is SEHNR and CDR2 is FQNEAQ (reference sequence). The CDR3 length is 15 residues. CDR3 amino acids: CASSLETGVGNTIYF. The CDR3 coding sequence is TGTGCCAGCAGCTTAGAGACCGGAGTAGGAAACACCATATATTTT.

The V gene is TRBV30, the J gene TRBJ1-6, with no clear D. This CDR3 has 15 residues. Looked up from germline, CDR1 is GTSNPN and CDR2 is SVGIG (reference sequence). V lost 7 bases to trimming and J lost 0 bases, with 13 bases between them. DNA of the CDR3: TGTGCCTCCCGCCTGGAGAGCTCCTATAATTCACCCCTCCACTTT. It is translated as CASRLESSYNSPLHF.

This clone was picked up one time. The V gene is TRBV28, the J gene TRBJ1-5; D perhaps matches TRBD1 (6 bases). Trimming removed 6 bases from V and 3 bases from J, with 15 bases in between. CDR1 is MDHEN, CDR2 SYDVKM, per germline. The CDR3 length is 15 residues. The CDR3: CASSPDRWSNQPQHF. The DNA for the CDR3 is TGTGCCAGCAGCCCGGACAGATGGTCCAATCAGCCCCAGCATTTT.

The chain combines TRBV9 with TRBJ1-6; D remains unclear. Germline assignment: CDR1 SGDLS and CDR2 YYNGEE. V dropped 3 bases and J dropped 14 bases, with 12 bases sitting between them. CDR3 length: 12 amino acids. CDR3 protein: CASSAGSSALHF. Written as DNA, the CDR3 is TGTGCCAGCAGCGCCGGGAGCTCGGCCCTCCACTTT.

CDR3 residues: CASSQDLRGTEAFF. Written as DNA, the CDR3 is TGTGCCAGCAGCCAAGATTTGCGGGGTACTGAAGCTTTCTTT. This chain links TRBV4-2 with TRBJ1-1, with D unclear. CDR1 and CDR2 (germline): LGHNA, YNFKEQ. Between the trimmed V and J ends, which lost 0 bases and 5 bases, there was a span of 10 bases. The CDR3 sequence is 14 residues long.

J is TRBJ1-2 and V is TRBV6-5; TRBD1 aligns across 7 bases. The J segment lost 4 bases and the V segment lost 2 bases, leaving 10 bases of the junction unmatched. Germline CDR1 and CDR2: MNHEY and SVGAGI. CDR3 length equals 16 residues. The CDR3 sequence: CASSYPRRQGGYGYTF. CDR3 DNA: TGTGCCAGCAGTTACCCCCGTAGACAGGGAGGCTATGGCTACACCTTC.

This clone was found a few times. The DNA is left out, because the CDR3 cannot be placed on it with certainty; the CDR3 is given as TCRdb lists it. The chain recombines TRBV28 with TRBJ1-6; whether TRBD1, the table's D call, matches the DNA was not checked. The V gene's germline CDR1 is MDHEN and CDR2 SYDVKM. The CDR3 spans 15 amino acids, including both terminal residues. The CDR3 sequence: CASSTSDREWSPLHF.

The chain employs TRBV5-1 and TRBJ1-4; D not certain. With 0 bases removed from V and 0 bases from J, the gap between germline ends came to 15 bases. Germline-derived CDR1 and CDR2 are SGHRS and YFSETQ. The CDR3 has 18 amino acids. The chain's CDR3 is CASSLGLTKVATNEKLFF. CDR3 nucleotides: TGCGCCAGCAGCTTGGGCCTGACTAAAGTAGCAACTAATGAAAAACTGTTTTTT.

The chain combines TRBV5-1 with TRBJ2-7, with unresolved D. Germline V lookup: CDR1 SGHRS, CDR2 YFSETQ. The CDR3 consists of 12 residues. V was trimmed by 4 bases and J by 4 bases, leaving 9 bases between them. The CDR3 sequence: CASSLSQYEQYF. DNA of the CDR3: TGCGCCAGCAGCCTCTCTCAGTACGAGCAGTACTTC.

The chain is built from TRBV19 and TRBJ1-6, with 7 positions matching TRBD1. The germline V gene encodes CDR1 LNHDA and CDR2 SQIVND (reference sequence). The CDR3 has 17 amino acids. The V segment lost 5 bases and the J segment 10 bases; nucleotides outside the gene matches: 17. The CDR3 DNA follows: TGTGCCAGTAGTCCTCAGACAGGGTTGGGGCCTCGATCACCCCTCCACTTT. This encodes CASSPQTGLGPRSPLHF. Full variable domain (rest looked up from reference TRBV19 and TRBJ1-6): DGGITQSPKYLFRKEGQNVTLSCEQNLNHDAMYWYRQDPGQGLRLIYYSQIVNDFQKGDIAEGYSVSREKKESFPLTVTSAQKNPTAFYLCASSPQTGLGPRSPLHFGNGTRLTVT.

The CDR3 nucleotides read TGCGCCAGCAGCTCCGGGGCAGGGGTCGATCAGCCCCAGCATTTT. Translated: CASSSGAGVDQPQHF. The gene calls are TRBV5-1 and TRBJ1-5; perhaps TRBD1 as D (6 bases). The CDR3 consists of 15 residues. V dropped 3 bases and J dropped 5 bases, with 15 bases sitting between them. Germline values: CDR1 SGHRS, CDR2 YFSETQ.